The present T cell receptor beta chain was sequenced within a study of identical twins. As regards this clonotype: Its antigen is still unknown.

Study-wide results and caveats: The more abundant beta clonotypes in cord blood had fewer insertions, and memory repertoires did not show this. Shared out-of-frame alpha sequences (those common to twins) showed excess low generation probability. Among monozygotic twins, out-of-frame TCR alpha sharing exceeded what models predicted.

V shed 7 bases and J 8 bases; nucleotides not matched to a gene: 11. The CDR3 loop spans 15 amino acids. Each CDR3 protein gets one entry after TCRdb re-called the 5' RACE reads with MiXCR. The table shows 700,000 or so distinct CDR3 sequences, with less than 10% occurring only once. The sample was also reused in another study, on yellow fever vaccine responses in identical twins. As that study records: After vaccination, twins' T cell response reportedly seemed partly convergent, partly personalized.

The sequencing sample was made of PBMCs. The sequence derives from a woman under 30 in good health. The chain combines TRBV12-3 or TRBV12-4 with TRBJ2-4, with 10 bases fitting TRBD1. In DNA, the CDR3 is TGTGCCAGCACCCTGGACAGGGGGAGCTTCGACATTCAGTACTTC. It translates to CASTLDRGSFDIQYF.